This entry lists 16 T cell receptor beta chains sequenced from one sample in a study of blood T cell repertoires in COVID-19. Measured with immunoSEQ multiplex PCR; TCRdb has only the in-frame clones, and not every one. The sample consists of a few hundred thousand clones, 88% of them appearing once. Sequencing was carried out using peripheral blood. These receptors came from a man aged 80 or over with acute or convalescent COVID-19.

This chain connects TRBV9 to TRBJ2-2; TRBD2 matches 7 bases. V lost 3 bases to trimming and J lost 5 bases; unmatched junction nucleotides: 4. The CDR3 is made up of 14 amino acids. Germline values: CDR1 SGDLS, CDR2 YYNGEE. In nucleotides, the CDR3 is TGTGCCAGCAGCGGGCAGGGACTAACCGGGGAGCTGTTTTTT. Amino acid sequence: CASSGQGLTGELFF.

The chain recombines TRBV7-9 with TRBJ2-7, with TRBD1 identical over 7 bases. Germline V gives CDR1 SEHNR, CDR2 FQNEAQ (reference sequence). The CDR3 has 14 amino acids. V lost 5 bases to trimming and J lost 3 bases; unmatched junction nucleotides: 7. CDR3 sequence (DNA): TGTGCCAGCAGCCGTGACAGGGATGGCTACGAGCAGTACTTC. It is translated as CASSRDRDGYEQYF.

This chain uses TRBV28 with TRBJ2-7; TRBD2 agrees at 16 bases. CDR1 and CDR2 from the germline V gene are MDHEN and SYDVKM. CDR3 length: 18 amino acids. The V segment lost 4 bases and the J segment 2 bases; nucleotides outside the gene matches: 8. This chain's CDR3 is CASSSPGLAGGRPYEQYF. Written as DNA, the CDR3 is TGTGCCAGCAGTTCCCCGGGACTAGCGGGAGGGCGGCCCTACGAGCAGTACTTC.

The CDR3 region is CASSLSGTGRKYGYTF. CDR3 DNA sequence: TGTGCCAGCAGTTTATCGGGGACAGGGAGGAAATATGGCTACACCTTC. This sequence joins TRBV27 and TRBJ1-2; the match to TRBD1 covers 9 bases. Germline-derived CDR1 and CDR2 are MNHEY and SMNVEV (reference sequence). V lost 0 bases and J lost 5; bases outside the gene matches: 7. The CDR3 extends over 16 amino acids.

This chain connects TRBV5-1 to TRBJ1-3; TRBD1 matches at 7 bases. Trimming at V came to 4 bases and at J to 1 base, leaving 14 bases not matched to a gene. The CDR3 sequence is 18 residues long. The germline gives CDR1 SGHRS, CDR2 YFSETQ. Written as DNA, the CDR3 is TGCGCCAGCAGCAAAAGCTACAGGGGCCCGGAGTCTGGAAACACCATATATTTT. Translating it yields CASSKSYRGPESGNTIYF.

This rearrangement joins TRBV7-2 to TRBJ1-5; D might be TRBD1 (6 bases). The V end was cut by 1 base, the J end by 0 bases, with 7 bases between. CDR3 length: 15 residues. Germline V gene lookup returns CDR1 SGHTA and CDR2 FQGNSA. The CDR3 here is CASSLEDSSNQPQHF. The DNA for the CDR3 is TGTGCCAGCAGCTTAGAGGACAGTAGCAATCAGCCCCAGCATTTT.

The rearrangement links TRBV2 to TRBJ1-5; 11 bases align to TRBD1. Germline V gene lookup returns CDR1 SNHLY and CDR2 FYNNEI. V shed 4 bases, J shed 5 bases, and the junction held 1 base outside the gene matches. The CDR3 is made up of 14 amino acids. CDR3 DNA: TGTGCCAGCAGTGGGGACAGGGGGTATCAGCCCCAGCATTTT. It specifies CASSGDRGYQPQHF.

This clone has ten or more counts. The J gene is TRBJ2-2, the V gene TRBV27; TRBD1 is a possible D gene (5 bases). The V and J ends lost 2 bases and 3 bases respectively, with 19 bases between them. The V gene's germline CDR1 is MNHEY and CDR2 SMNVEV (reference sequence). The CDR3 contains 18 residues. As DNA, the CDR3 is TGTGCCAGCAGTTTAATAGGGGTTTCCCATCAGGACACCGGGGAGCTGTTTTTT. Residues: CASSLIGVSHQDTGELFF.

The CDR3 reads CASRRDSGDSPLHF. The CDR3 nucleotides are TGTGCCAGCAGAAGGGACAGCGGCGATTCACCCCTCCACTTT. The genes are TRBV7-9 and TRBJ1-6; 7 bases map to TRBD1. V gave up 6 bases and J gave up 8 bases; unmatched junction bases: 7. CDR3 length equals 14 residues. In germline, CDR1 is SEHNR, CDR2 FQNEAQ (reference sequence).

The V and J genes are TRBV29-1 and TRBJ2-2, with a weak D call TRBD2 (6 bases). Trimming took off 6 bases at V and 2 bases at J, with 13 bases between the two ends. This CDR3 is built from 14 residues. Germline assignment: CDR1 SQVTM and CDR2 ANQGSEA. This chain's CDR3 is CSVSGSLNTGELFF. In DNA, the CDR3 is TGCAGCGTCTCCGGGAGTTTAAACACCGGGGAGCTGTTTTTT.

This sequence joins TRBV4-2 and TRBJ1-2; 9 nucleotides line up with TRBD1. Trimming at V came to 1 base and at J to 7 bases, leaving 7 bases not matched to a gene. The CDR3 has 15 amino acids. Germline-derived CDR1 and CDR2 are LGHNA and YNFKEQ. The CDR3 is CASSQVSQGARGYTF. As DNA, the CDR3 is TGTGCCAGCAGCCAAGTATCACAGGGGGCGCGTGGCTACACCTTC.

This rearrangement joins TRBV6-5 to TRBJ1-2; TRBD1 agrees at 7 bases. With V trimmed by 2 bases and J by 8 bases, 8 bases remained unmatched. This CDR3 is 14 amino acids long. CDR1 and CDR2 from the germline V gene are MNHEY and SVGAGI. The CDR3 spells CASSYGDSSEGYTF. In DNA, the CDR3 is TGTGCCAGCAGTTACGGGGACAGTTCGGAAGGCTACACCTTC.

This sequence joins TRBV5-4 and TRBJ1-2; tentatively, D is TRBD1 (6 bases). Looked up from germline, CDR1 is SGHNT and CDR2 is YYREEE (reference sequence). The CDR3 runs to 13 residues. V dropped 2 bases and J dropped 4 bases, with 9 bases sitting between them. CDR3 DNA sequence: TGTGCCAGCAGCTTAACAGGGACCTATGGCTACACCTTC. It yields the protein CASSLTGTYGYTF. The whole variable domain, remainder taken from reference TRBV5-4 and TRBJ1-2, is ETGVTQSPTHLIKTRGQQVTLRCSSQSGHNTVSWYQQALGQGPQFIFQYYREEENGRGNFPPRFSGLQFPNYSSELNVNALELDDSALYLCASSLTGTYGYTFGSGTRLTVV.

The chain combines TRBV5-5 with TRBJ1-2; D ambiguous. The V gene's germline CDR1 is SGHKS and CDR2 YYEKEE (reference sequence). This CDR3 has 11 residues. Trimming took 2 bases from V and 7 from J, leaving 6 bases between them. The CDR3 spells CASSFGPGYTF. In DNA form, the CDR3 reads TGTGCCAGCAGCTTCGGTCCTGGCTACACCTTC.

In DNA, the CDR3 is TGCGCCAGCAGCCAAGATCCCCTCACAGGGAACTATGGCTACACCTTC. Its protein is CASSQDPLTGNYGYTF. This chain uses TRBV4-1 with TRBJ1-2, with TRBD1 as a possible D gene (6 bases). V lost 0 bases and J lost 2, with 13 bases in between. CDR1 is MGHRA and CDR2 is YSYEKL in the germline V gene. This CDR3 has 16 residues.

The chain combines TRBV7-5 with TRBJ2-7; the table's TRBD2 call for D was not verified on the DNA. TRBV7-5 is listed as a pseudogene. The length of the CDR3 is 15 residues. CDR3 region: CARSFRGSKVHEQYF. CDR3 bases: TGTGCCAGAAGCTTCCGGGGAAGCAAGGTTCACGAGCAGTACTTC.